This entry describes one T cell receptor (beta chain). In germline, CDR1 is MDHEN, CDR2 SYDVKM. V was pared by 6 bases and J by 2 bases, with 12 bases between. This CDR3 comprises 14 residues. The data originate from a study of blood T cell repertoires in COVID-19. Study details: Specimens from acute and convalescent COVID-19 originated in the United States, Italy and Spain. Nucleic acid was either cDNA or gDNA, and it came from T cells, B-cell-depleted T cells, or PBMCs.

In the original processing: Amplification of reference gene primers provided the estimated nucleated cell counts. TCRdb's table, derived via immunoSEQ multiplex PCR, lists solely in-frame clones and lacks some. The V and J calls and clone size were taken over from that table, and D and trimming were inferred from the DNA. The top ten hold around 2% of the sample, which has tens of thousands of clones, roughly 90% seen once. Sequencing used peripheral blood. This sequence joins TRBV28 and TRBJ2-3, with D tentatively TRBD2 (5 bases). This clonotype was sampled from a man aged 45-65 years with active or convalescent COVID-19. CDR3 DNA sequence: TGTGCCAGCAGCTCTAGCAGTCCCACAGATACGCAGTATTTT. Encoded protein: CASSSSSPTDTQYF. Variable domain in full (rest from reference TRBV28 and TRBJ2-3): DVKVTQSSRYLVKRTGEKVFLECVQDMDHENMFWYRQDPGLGLRLIYFSYDVKMKEKGDIPEGYSVSREKKERFSLILESASTNQTSMYLCASSSSSPTDTQYFGPGTRLTVL.